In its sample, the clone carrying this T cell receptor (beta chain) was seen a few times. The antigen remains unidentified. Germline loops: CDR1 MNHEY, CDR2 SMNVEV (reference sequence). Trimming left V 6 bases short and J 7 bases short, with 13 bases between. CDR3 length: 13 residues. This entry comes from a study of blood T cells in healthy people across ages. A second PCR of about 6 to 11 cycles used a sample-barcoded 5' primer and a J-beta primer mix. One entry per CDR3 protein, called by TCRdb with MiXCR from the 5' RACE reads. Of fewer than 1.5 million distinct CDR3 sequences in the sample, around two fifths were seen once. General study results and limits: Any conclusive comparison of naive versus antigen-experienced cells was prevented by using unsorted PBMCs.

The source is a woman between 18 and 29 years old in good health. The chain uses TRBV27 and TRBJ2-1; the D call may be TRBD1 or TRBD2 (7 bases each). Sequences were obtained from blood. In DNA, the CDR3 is TGTGCCAGCAGCAGGGGGGGGACTAATGAGCAGTTCTTC. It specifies CASSRGGTNEQFF.